Shown below are 10 T cell receptor beta chains from a single sample sequenced in a study of T cell responses to AZD1222 COVID-19 vaccine. Generated by immunoSEQ multiplex PCR, the TCRdb table keeps only in-frame clones and is missing some. Here the sample spans around 84,000 clones, approximately 92% being singletons. The specimen comprised peripheral blood, sampled on day 0 of AZD1222 vaccination. Receptors originate from an adult in good health.

This rearrangement joins TRBV5-1 to TRBJ1-3, with TRBD1 as a possible D gene (5 bases). The CDR3 sequence is 17 residues long. Germline V gives CDR1 SGHRS, CDR2 YFSETQ. Trimming stripped 0 bases from V and 2 bases from J, with 15 bases between. CDR3 region: CASSLERGGFAGNTIYF. The CDR3 nucleotides read TGCGCCAGCAGCTTGGAGAGGGGAGGGTTTGCTGGAAACACCATATATTTT.

V and J are TRBV9 and TRBJ2-3; D might be TRBD1 (6 bases). The CDR3 loop spans 18 amino acids. V gave up 3 bases and J gave up 4 bases, with 24 bases separating them. Germline lookup yields CDR1 SGDLS and CDR2 YYNGEE. CDR3 DNA: TGTGCCAGCAGCGGAGCTGTACAGGGCGAGCTCGAGGCAGATACGCAGTATTTT. Its translation: CASSGAVQGELEADTQYF. The variable domain in full, with the rest retrieved from reference TRBV9 and TRBJ2-3, is DSGVTQTPKHLITATGQRVTLRCSPRSGDLSVYWYQQSLDQGLQFLIQYYNGEERAKGNILERFSAQQFPDLHSELNLSSLELGDSALYFCASSGAVQGELEADTQYFGPGTRLTVL.

The V gene is TRBV30, the J gene TRBJ1-1; a weak D match, TRBD1 (5 bases). Trimming took 5 bases from V and 1 from J, leaving 14 bases between them. Germline lookup yields CDR1 GTSNPN and CDR2 SVGIG (reference sequence). CDR3 length: 14 amino acids. The CDR3 here is CAWGLGTANTEAFF. As DNA, the CDR3 is TGTGCCTGGGGACTTGGGACCGCGAACACTGAAGCTTTCTTT.

The rearrangement joins TRBV30 to TRBJ2-7; the D gene could be TRBD1 or TRBD2 (5 bases each). CDR1 and CDR2 from the germline V gene are GTSNPN and SVGIG (reference sequence). V shed 0 bases and J shed 6 bases, with 15 bases lying between them. CDR3 size: 14 residues. The CDR3 is CAWSVEGPPGEQYF. For the CDR3, the DNA is TGTGCCTGGAGTGTCGAGGGGCCACCGGGCGAGCAGTACTTC.

The V call is TRBV27, the J call TRBJ2-3; D possibly corresponds to TRBD2 (5 bases). This CDR3 region has 16 residues. Trimming removed 2 bases from V and 6 bases from J, with 18 bases in between. Germline-derived CDR1 and CDR2 are MNHEY and SMNVEV (reference sequence). Written as DNA, the CDR3 is TGTGCCAGCAGTTTAGTAGCCAGAGGAGGCGCTGATACGCAGTATTTT. It is translated as CASSLVARGGADTQYF.

This chain connects TRBV9 to TRBJ2-3; TRBD2 agrees at 11 bases. This CDR3 has 18 residues. Germline V gene lookup returns CDR1 SGDLS and CDR2 YYNGEE. The ends lost 3 bases at V and 6 bases at J; junction bases unmatched: 15. CDR3 protein: CASSAGTSGGGGGDTQYF. The CDR3 bases are TGTGCCAGCAGCGCCGGGACTAGCGGTGGGGGAGGTGGGGATACGCAGTATTTT.

This clone was observed a few times. This rearrangement joins TRBV30 to TRBJ2-1; TRBD2 matches at 8 bases. The J segment lost 4 bases and the V segment lost 3 bases, leaving 8 bases of the junction unmatched. The germline V gene encodes CDR1 GTSNPN and CDR2 SVGIG (reference sequence). The CDR3 has 15 residues. DNA for the CDR3: TGTGCCTGGAGGAGCGGGAGAGTTCTATACAATGAGCAGTTCTTC. The encoded protein is CAWRSGRVLYNEQFF. Combining the CDR3 with reference TRBV30 and TRBJ2-1 gives the whole variable domain SQTIHQWPATLVQPVGSPLSLECTVEGTSNPNLYWYRQAAGRGLQLLFYSVGIGQISSEVPQNLSASRPQDRQFILSSKKLLLSDSGFYLCAWRSGRVLYNEQFFGPGTRLTVL.

The table lists this clone with a count of one. The V call is TRBV7-2, the J call TRBJ2-7; TRBD2 agrees at 9 bases. Germline CDR1 and CDR2: SGHTA and FQGNSA. V shed 7 bases, J shed 4 bases, and the junction held 8 bases outside the gene matches. The CDR3 consists of 14 residues. CDR3 region: CASTLSGSPYEQYF. The CDR3 coding sequence is TGTGCCAGCACCCTTAGCGGGAGTCCTTACGAGCAGTACTTC.

The gene calls are TRBV10-1 and TRBJ1-5; unclear D gene. Germline V gene sequence: CDR1 WNHNN, CDR2 SYGVQD (reference sequence). V was cut by 7 bases and J by 7 bases, with 11 bases left in between. The CDR3 contains 12 residues. In DNA, the CDR3 is TGCGCCAGCAAACCGGTAGGCCAGCCCCAGCATTTT. As protein: CASKPVGQPQHF.

The V and J genes are TRBV5-1 and TRBJ2-1; D is perhaps TRBD2 (6 bases). Germline V lookup: CDR1 SGHRS, CDR2 YFSETQ. Deletions cut 5 bases from V and 7 bases from J, with 19 bases between. This CDR3 has 15 amino acids. CDR3 protein: CASRAAGARGNEQFF. The DNA of the CDR3 is TGCGCCAGCAGGGCAGCGGGCGCCCGCGGGAATGAGCAGTTCTTC. Supplemented by reference TRBV5-1 and TRBJ2-1, the full variable domain reads KAGVTQTPRYLIKTRGQQVTLSCSPISGHRSVSWYQQTPGQGLQFLFEYFSETQRNKGNFPGRFSGRQFSNSRSEMNVSTLELGDSALYLCASRAAGARGNEQFFGPGTRLTVL.